This TCR beta chain stems from a study of human T cells and chemical hapten exposure. Study-level background: Patients, largely female, had alopecia areata, totalis or universalis.

Time point described: patch test 1, 2 weeks after DPC sensitization. The treatment here: therapeutic diphenylcyclopropenone sensitization with weekly scalp DPC. MiXCR, applied by TCRdb to the RACE reads, yields one record per CDR3 protein. The sample consists of 150,000 to 200,000 distinct CDR3 sequences, roughly 15% of them appearing once. This specimen consisted of whole blood, obtained in connection with sensitization to the hapten diphenylcyclopropenone (DPC). The origin of this receptor is a woman in her thirties with alopecia areata. Some clones in this sample may be carry-over from other donors' samples.

This CDR3 reads CASSSPPGAARGNTEAFF. The CDR3 DNA reads TGTGCCAGCAGTAGCCCCCCGGGGGCGGCTCGCGGGAACACTGAAGCTTTCTTT. The chain recombines TRBV27 with TRBJ1-1; tentative D call: TRBD1 (6 bases). The length of the CDR3 is 18 residues. The germline V gene encodes CDR1 MNHEY and CDR2 SMNVEV (reference sequence). Trimming pared 5 bases from V and 1 base from J, leaving 23 bases between.